The present entry profiles one T cell receptor (beta chain) with its context. Assay used: immunoSEQ multiplex PCR; TCRdb lists only in-frame clones, some missing. The table lists around 130,000 clones, just under 85% of them singletons. The source of the sample is a study of blood T cell repertoires in COVID-19. In the study overall: Whether acute or convalescent, the COVID-19 samples came from the United States, Italy and Spain.

V shed 7 bases and J shed 2 bases, with 13 bases lying between them. CDR3 length equals 14 residues. CDR1 LGHNT and CDR2 FRNRAP come from the germline V gene. The sequenced sample consisted of PBMCs or T cells enriched from blood (not recorded which). The rearrangement links TRBV12-5 to TRBJ2-3; perhaps TRBD1 as D (7 bases). This receptor was identified in a woman aged 45 to 65 with acute COVID-19. CDR3 region: CASAAGQYTDTQYF. CDR3 in DNA: TGTGCTAGTGCTGCGGGACAGTACACAGATACGCAGTATTTT.